The present T cell receptor beta chain was sequenced within a study of cytomegalovirus exposure and HLA in healthy donors. Whole-study findings and limits: Reports credit the classifier with highly specific, highly sensitive diagnosis of cytomegalovirus status.

PCR involved 60 Vbeta and 13 Jbeta primers. The table came from immunoSEQ multiplex PCR; TCRdb's copy has only in-frame clones and leaves some out. Of some 140,000 clones listed, around three quarters are singletons. Everyone who donated was a healthy bone marrow donor. As for this clone: Its matching antigen is unknown.

Trimming removed 0 bases from V and 7 bases from J, with 10 bases in between. The CDR3 contains 14 residues. The V gene's germline CDR1 is SNHLY and CDR2 FYNNEI. Sequenced sample: PBMCs. The clonotype comes from a woman in her thirties or forties in good health and CMV-seronegative. The rearrangement joins TRBV2 to TRBJ1-5; no clear D gene. The CDR3 here is CASSEALRGQPQHF. The CDR3 bases are TGTGCCAGCAGTGAAGCCTTACGAGGACAGCCCCAGCATTTT.